The 8 T cell receptor beta chains reported below all come from one sample, sequenced in a study of blood T cell repertoires in COVID-19. Only in-frame clones appear in the TCRdb table, and some are missing; sequencing was by immunoSEQ multiplex PCR. The table shows about 160,000 clones, with 82% occurring only once. The sequenced material came from peripheral blood. All receptors come from a woman between 40 and 50 years old with COVID-19, enrolled during active disease.

This chain joins TRBV28 and TRBJ2-1, with TRBD2 as a possible D gene (6 bases). The length of the CDR3 is 17 residues. The germline V and J ends were trimmed by 5 bases and 3 bases, with 20 bases remaining between them. Germline lookup yields CDR1 MDHEN and CDR2 SYDVKM. The CDR3 protein is CASSPLSLRGFYNEQFF. DNA for the CDR3: TGTGCCAGCAGTCCCCTTTCCCTTCGGGGGTTCTACAATGAGCAGTTCTTC.

This chain connects TRBV10-2 to TRBJ1-1; D is ambiguous. The CDR3 spans 13 residues. V shed 2 bases and J shed 8 bases, with 12 bases lying between them. Germline-derived CDR1 and CDR2 are WSHSY and SAAADI. The CDR3, as DNA: TGCGCCAGCAGTGAGACTCGGGGAAAAGAAGCTTTCTTT. Translating it yields CASSETRGKEAFF.

This clone was observed a few times. The gene calls are TRBV3-1 (or the pseudogene TRBV3-2) and TRBJ1-2; TRBD1 matches at 9 bases. Per germline, CDR1 LGHDT and CDR2 YNNKEL (reference sequence). After removal of 4 bases from V and 8 bases from J, the junction contained 5 bases not matched to a gene. CDR3 length: 13 amino acids. DNA for the CDR3: TGTGCCAGCAGCCCGGGACAGGGAGGCGGCTACACCTTC. It is translated as CASSPGQGGGYTF.

J is TRBJ1-1 and V is TRBV28; D possibly corresponds to TRBD1 (5 bases). There are 17 residues in the CDR3. Germline loops: CDR1 MDHEN, CDR2 SYDVKM. The V end lost 6 bases, the J end lost 1 base, and 21 bases lay between the germline ends. CDR3 loop: CASSPVLGRRGNTEAFF. The DNA for the CDR3 is TGTGCCAGCAGCCCCGTGTTGGGGCGTAGGGGGAACACTGAAGCTTTCTTT.

The V call is TRBV5-4, the J call TRBJ1-2; the D is unclear. CDR3 length equals 14 residues. Germline V CDR1 and CDR2: SGHNT, YYREEE (reference sequence). The ends were cut back, 7 bases at V and 4 bases at J, with 17 bases in the middle. The CDR3 region has the DNA TGTGCCAGCCCCGCCCTAAGTGCCGGCTATGGCTACACCTTC. Its translation is CASPALSAGYGYTF.

The V call is TRBV29-1, the J call TRBJ1-2; maybe TRBD1 (6 bases). Trimming pared 5 bases from V and 8 bases from J, leaving 24 bases between. This CDR3 has 15 residues. Germline CDR1 SQVTM, CDR2 ANQGSEA. CDR3 nucleotide sequence: TGCAGCGTTTCCTCAGCCGTGGGGGGGCCAGGAGGCTACACCTTC. Protein sequence: CSVSSAVGGPGGYTF.

The V and J genes are TRBV18 and TRBJ2-5; perhaps TRBD2 as D (5 bases). The V and J ends lost 1 base and 1 base respectively, with 7 bases between them. The CDR3 is 14 amino acids. Germline V gene lookup returns CDR1 KGHSH and CDR2 LQKENI. CDR3 loop: CASSPRTLQETQYF. The CDR3 nucleotides read TGTGCCAGCTCACCACGGACTCTCCAAGAGACCCAGTACTTC.

J is TRBJ2-5 and V is TRBV6-4, with a possible D match to TRBD1 (6 bases). Trimming removed 5 bases at V and 5 bases at J, with 6 bases between. The CDR3 has 11 amino acids. Germline V gives CDR1 MRHNA, CDR2 SNTAGT. CDR3 loop: CASSQGETQYF. CDR3 DNA: TGTGCCAGCAGTCAGGGGGAGACCCAGTACTTC.